The rows below give T cell receptor beta chains drawn from one sample of a study of T cell responses to AZD1222 COVID-19 vaccine. The repertoire was sequenced with immunoSEQ multiplex PCR; TCRdb's copy has only in-frame clones and lacks some. The table records more than 95,000 clones, about 93% of them present only once. Sequenced material: peripheral blood, taken on day 0 of AZD1222 vaccination. These receptors were obtained from an adult in good health. The conserved cysteine and the conserved F or W are not part of the CDR3 here. The D gene is left open where the match is weak.

>TRBD1|TRBJ1-2|TRBV7-8
ASSPWDSVNYGYT
>.|TRBJ2-6|TRBV2
ASSVRSGANVLT
>.|TRBJ2-7|TRBV7-2
ASSVRSSGNLNSYEQY
>.|TRBJ1-1|TRBV30
AWSYVGTEAF
>TRBD1|TRBJ1-1|TRBV19
ASSSKRRQGRKTEAF
>TRBD1|TRBJ2-7|TRBV10-3
AISRQGAYEQY
>.|TRBJ2-7|TRBV11-3
ASSRHREQY
>TRBD1|TRBJ2-5|TRBV2
ASRDRAVQETQY
>.|TRBJ1-4|TRBV7-9
ASSLFGQGLEKLF
>.|TRBJ1-6|TRBV6-5
ASRSSYNSPLH
>TRBD1|TRBJ1-4|TRBV15
ATSAGTGGRVGEKLF
>TRBD1|TRBJ1-2|TRBV5-1
ASSPGTEGYGYT
>.|TRBJ2-3|TRBV14
ASSQDPQPGADTQY
>.|TRBJ2-1|TRBV6-1
ASRPAGGRYEQF
>.|TRBJ2-5|TRBV5-1
ASSLNPGEETQY
>.|TRBJ2-1|TRBV9
ASSVTDNEQF
>TRBD2|TRBJ2-7|TRBV6-5
ATFRLARLYEQY
>.|TRBJ1-3|TRBV19
ASSILNTIY
>TRBD2|TRBJ2-3|TRBV11-2
ASSMTSGSQDTQY
>TRBD2|TRBJ2-5|TRBV11-3
ASSLRTSPTQETQY
>TRBD1|TRBJ1-1|TRBV28
ASSSGQAPEAF
>TRBD1|TRBJ1-5|TRBV19
ASSILDRGRGNQPQH
>TRBD2|TRBJ2-1|TRBV9
ASSRAGGGNEQF